The entry below describes one TCR beta chain. Which antigen it targets is not known. Qualities for individual bases were not recorded, and no much larger clone is one base off. This record comes from a study of blood T cell repertoires in COVID-19 (dated by TCRdb to the early 2020s). About the full investigation: Samples from collaborators originated in the United States, Italy and Spain and spanned both the acute and convalescent phases of COVID-19. Where available, HLA class I and class II types were obtained from metadata supplied by the sample provider rather than from assay-based typing. The material from the prospective study consisted of cDNA or gDNA derived from T cells, B-cell-depleted T cells, or PBMCs. Deeply sampled blood TCRbeta repertoires from subjects exposed to, actively infected with, or recovered from COVID-19 were included in the dataset. Sample metadata almost always included a de-identified subject ID, COVID-19 status, age in years and sex. A freely available public database, intended as a resource for researchers studying the immune response to SARS-CoV-2, is where the repertoires were released. The samples were drawn from the first 160 participants of the ongoing ImmuneRACE study and from about 1,200 subjects provided by 6 global collaborators.

Participants in the prospective study were aged roughly 18 to 89 years, lived in 24 United States geographic areas, and enrolled through a virtual design. Cohort assignment in the prospective study relied on participant-reported clinical history from a screening survey and a study questionnaire. ImmuneRACE Cohort 3 recovered participants were defined by two consecutive negative NP/OP PCR tests, healthcare professional clearance, or symptom resolution. In the prospective study, whole blood, serum and a nasopharyngeal or oropharyngeal swab were collected from each participant by mobile phlebotomists. Over a roughly two-month period, participants in the prospective study had the option of providing additional blood draws and questionnaires. Blood samples from the prospective study were shipped frozen or at room temperature prior to DNA extraction. V was cut back by 3 bases and J by 4 bases, leaving a gap of 14 bases between them. Its CDR3 holds 15 amino acids, cysteine through phenylalanine. The kept DNA is CDR3 alone, 45 bases in frame from the first base. Based on the germline V gene, the CDR1 and CDR2 sequences are SGHRS and YFSETQ.

The study at large found these results: How much clinical and demographic metadata was included differed by source and by participant, and the metadata was provided uncurated.

The immunoSEQ Assay, a bias-controlled multiplex PCR, was used to amplify TCRbeta CDR3 regions from genomic DNA. Processing in the source paper ran as follows. Nucleated cell counts per sample were estimated from amplification of reference gene primers within the assay. To quantify the absolute abundance of each unique TCRbeta CDR3 rearrangement, sequence reads were collapsed and filtered. For each sample, productive Simpson clonality was calculated as the square root of Simpson's diversity index over productive rearrangements. The immuneACCESS repertoire file appears here via TCRdb, limited to in-frame rearrangements. These files lack a portion of the clones; in checked studies, under half of the deficit traces to unresolved V genes, and the cause of the others is not known. That table furnishes V, J and clone size, whereas the DNA furnished D and trimming. The table for this sample lists a few hundred thousand clones; over 75% of them were counted only once. Clones ranked in the top ten supply around 2% of the sample.

Specimen: PBMCs or T cells enriched from blood (not recorded which). The origin of this receptor is a woman aged 18-35 years who had recovered from COVID-19. The chain links TRBV5-1 with TRBJ1-5; the D region possibly corresponds to TRBD1 (5 bases align). The bases are TGCGCCAGCAGCTCGGGGGACGGCCCAAATCAGCCCCAGCATTTT. Its translation is CASSSGDGPNQPQHF.